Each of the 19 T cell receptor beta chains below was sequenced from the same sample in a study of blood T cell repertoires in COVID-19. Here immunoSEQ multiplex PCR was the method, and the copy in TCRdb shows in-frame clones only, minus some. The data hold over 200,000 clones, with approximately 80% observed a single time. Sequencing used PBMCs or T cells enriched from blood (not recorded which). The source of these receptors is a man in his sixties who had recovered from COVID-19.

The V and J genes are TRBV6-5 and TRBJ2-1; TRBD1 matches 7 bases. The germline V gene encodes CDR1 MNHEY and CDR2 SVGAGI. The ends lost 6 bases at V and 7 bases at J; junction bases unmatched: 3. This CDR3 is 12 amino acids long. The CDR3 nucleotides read TGTGCCAGCAGGACAGGGTTAAATGAGCAGTTCTTC. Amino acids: CASRTGLNEQFF.

This CDR3 is CASSDTGDPNYGYTF. CDR3 sequence (DNA): TGTGCCAGCAGTGACACAGGGGATCCGAACTATGGCTACACCTTC. The chain is built from TRBV2 and TRBJ1-2, with TRBD1 matching over 7 bases. The V gene end was trimmed by 3 bases and the J gene end by 2 bases; junction bases not matched to a gene: 6. CDR3 length: 15 residues. Germline V gene data show CDR1 as SNHLY and CDR2 as FYNNEI. The whole variable domain, filled in from reference TRBV2 and TRBJ1-2, reads EPEVTQTPSHQVTQMGQEVILRCVPISNHLYFYWYRQILGQKVEFLVSFYNNEISEKSEIFDDQFSVERPDGSNFTLKIRSTKLEDSAMYFCASSDTGDPNYGYTFGSGTRLTVV.

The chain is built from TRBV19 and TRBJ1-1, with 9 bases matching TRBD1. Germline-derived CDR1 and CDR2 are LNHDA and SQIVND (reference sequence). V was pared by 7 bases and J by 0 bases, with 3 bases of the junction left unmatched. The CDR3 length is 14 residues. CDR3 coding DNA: TGTGCCAGTACCCGGGACAGGGTGAACACTGAAGCTTTCTTT. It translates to CASTRDRVNTEAFF.

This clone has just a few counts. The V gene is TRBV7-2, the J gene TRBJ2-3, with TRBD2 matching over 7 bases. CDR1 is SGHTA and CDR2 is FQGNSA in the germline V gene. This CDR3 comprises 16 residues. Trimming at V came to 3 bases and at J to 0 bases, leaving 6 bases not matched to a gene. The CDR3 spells CASSLGAGASTDTQYF. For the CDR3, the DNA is TGTGCCAGCAGCTTGGGCGCGGGAGCTAGCACAGATACGCAGTATTTT.

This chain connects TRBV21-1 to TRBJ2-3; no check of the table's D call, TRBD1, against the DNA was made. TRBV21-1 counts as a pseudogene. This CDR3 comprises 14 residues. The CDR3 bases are TGTGCCAGCAGCAGGGGGCGCCTGGCAGATACGCAGTATTTT. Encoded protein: CASSRGRLADTQYF.

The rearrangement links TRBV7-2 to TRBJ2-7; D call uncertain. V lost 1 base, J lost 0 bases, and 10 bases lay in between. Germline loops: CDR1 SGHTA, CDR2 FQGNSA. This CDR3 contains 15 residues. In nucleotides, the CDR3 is TGTGCCAGCAGCTTAGATATCCGGAGCTCCTACGAGCAGTACTTC. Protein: CASSLDIRSSYEQYF.

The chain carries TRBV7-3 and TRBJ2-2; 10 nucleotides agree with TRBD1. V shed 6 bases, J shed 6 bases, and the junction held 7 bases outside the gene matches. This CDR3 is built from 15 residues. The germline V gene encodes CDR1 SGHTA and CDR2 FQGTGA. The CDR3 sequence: CASSPQDRGSGELFF. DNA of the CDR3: TGTGCCAGCAGTCCACAGGACAGGGGGTCCGGGGAGCTGTTTTTT.

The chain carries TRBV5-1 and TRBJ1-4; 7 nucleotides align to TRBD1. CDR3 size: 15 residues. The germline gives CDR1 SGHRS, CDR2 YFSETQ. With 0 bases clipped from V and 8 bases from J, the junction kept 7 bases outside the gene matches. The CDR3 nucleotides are TGCGCCAGCAGCTTGGAGGGACAGCCTTTCGAAAAACTGTTTTTT. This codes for CASSLEGQPFEKLFF.

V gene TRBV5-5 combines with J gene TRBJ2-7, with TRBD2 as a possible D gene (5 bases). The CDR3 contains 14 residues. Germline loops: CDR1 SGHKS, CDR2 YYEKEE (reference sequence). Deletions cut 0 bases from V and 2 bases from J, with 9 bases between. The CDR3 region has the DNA TGTGCCAGCAGCTTGGACAGACTACCCTACGAGCAGTACTTC. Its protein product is CASSLDRLPYEQYF.

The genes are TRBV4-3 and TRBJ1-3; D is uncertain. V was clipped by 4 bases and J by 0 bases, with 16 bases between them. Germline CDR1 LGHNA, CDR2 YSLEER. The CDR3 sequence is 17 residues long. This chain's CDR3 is CASSPLVDSSSGNTIYF. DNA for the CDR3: TGCGCCAGCAGCCCCCTTGTTGACTCGAGCTCTGGAAACACCATATATTTT.

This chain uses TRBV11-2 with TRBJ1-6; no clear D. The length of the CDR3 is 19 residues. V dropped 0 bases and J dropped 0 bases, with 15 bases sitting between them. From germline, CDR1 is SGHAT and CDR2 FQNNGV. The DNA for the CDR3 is TGTGCCAGCAGCTTAGATGTCCCCTACAGAAGCTCCTATAATTCACCCCTCCACTTT. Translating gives CASSLDVPYRSSYNSPLHF.

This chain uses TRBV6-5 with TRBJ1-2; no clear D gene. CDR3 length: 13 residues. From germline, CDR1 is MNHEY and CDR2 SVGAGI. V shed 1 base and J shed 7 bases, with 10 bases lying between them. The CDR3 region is CASSYLANSGYTF. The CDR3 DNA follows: TGTGCCAGCAGTTACTTGGCGAACAGTGGCTACACCTTC.

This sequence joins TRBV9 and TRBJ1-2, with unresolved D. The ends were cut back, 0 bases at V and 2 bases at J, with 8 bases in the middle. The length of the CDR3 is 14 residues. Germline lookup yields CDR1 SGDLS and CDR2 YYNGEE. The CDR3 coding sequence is TGTGCCAGCAGCGTAGATGTGTCGAACTATGGCTACACCTTC. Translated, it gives CASSVDVSNYGYTF.

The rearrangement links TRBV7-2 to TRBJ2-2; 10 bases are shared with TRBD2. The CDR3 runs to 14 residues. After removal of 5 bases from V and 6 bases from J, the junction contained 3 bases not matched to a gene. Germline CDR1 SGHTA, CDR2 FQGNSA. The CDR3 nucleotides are TGTGCCAGCAGCCCGCTAGCGGGGGCCGGGGAGCTGTTTTTT. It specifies CASSPLAGAGELFF.

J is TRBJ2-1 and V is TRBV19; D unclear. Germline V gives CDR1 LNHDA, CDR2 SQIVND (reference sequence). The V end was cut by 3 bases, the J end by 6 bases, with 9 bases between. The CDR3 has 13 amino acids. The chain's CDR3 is CASSISQFNEQFF. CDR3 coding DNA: TGTGCCAGTAGTATCTCACAGTTCAATGAGCAGTTCTTC.

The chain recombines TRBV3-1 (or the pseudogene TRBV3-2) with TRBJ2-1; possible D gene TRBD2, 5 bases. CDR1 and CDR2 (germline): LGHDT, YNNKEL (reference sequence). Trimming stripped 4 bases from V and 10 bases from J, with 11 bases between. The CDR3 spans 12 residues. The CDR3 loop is CASSPWAGEQFF. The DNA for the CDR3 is TGTGCCAGCAGCCCGTGGGCGGGCGAGCAGTTCTTC.

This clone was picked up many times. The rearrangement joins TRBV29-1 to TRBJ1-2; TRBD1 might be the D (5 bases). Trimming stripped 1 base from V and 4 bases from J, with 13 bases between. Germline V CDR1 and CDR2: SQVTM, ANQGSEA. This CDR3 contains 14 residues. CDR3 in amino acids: CSVEVQGLSYGYTF. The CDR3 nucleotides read TGCAGCGTTGAAGTCCAGGGTTTATCCTATGGCTACACCTTC.

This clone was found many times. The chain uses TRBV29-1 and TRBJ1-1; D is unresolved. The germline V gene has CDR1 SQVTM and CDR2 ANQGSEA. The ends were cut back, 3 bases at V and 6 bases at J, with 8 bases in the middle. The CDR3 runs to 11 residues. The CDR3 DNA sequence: TGCAGCGTTGATGATCAGGCTGAAGCTTTCTTT. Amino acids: CSVDDQAEAFF.

The CDR3 region is CASSLSGFSNEKLFF. The CDR3 DNA sequence: TGTGCCAGCAGCTTATCGGGTTTCAGTAATGAAAAACTGTTTTTT. The V gene is TRBV5-4, the J gene TRBJ1-4; D remains unclear. The CDR3 is 15 amino acids. V was cut by 2 bases and J by 4 bases, with 12 bases left in between. Germline V gene lookup returns CDR1 SGHNT and CDR2 YYREEE (reference sequence).